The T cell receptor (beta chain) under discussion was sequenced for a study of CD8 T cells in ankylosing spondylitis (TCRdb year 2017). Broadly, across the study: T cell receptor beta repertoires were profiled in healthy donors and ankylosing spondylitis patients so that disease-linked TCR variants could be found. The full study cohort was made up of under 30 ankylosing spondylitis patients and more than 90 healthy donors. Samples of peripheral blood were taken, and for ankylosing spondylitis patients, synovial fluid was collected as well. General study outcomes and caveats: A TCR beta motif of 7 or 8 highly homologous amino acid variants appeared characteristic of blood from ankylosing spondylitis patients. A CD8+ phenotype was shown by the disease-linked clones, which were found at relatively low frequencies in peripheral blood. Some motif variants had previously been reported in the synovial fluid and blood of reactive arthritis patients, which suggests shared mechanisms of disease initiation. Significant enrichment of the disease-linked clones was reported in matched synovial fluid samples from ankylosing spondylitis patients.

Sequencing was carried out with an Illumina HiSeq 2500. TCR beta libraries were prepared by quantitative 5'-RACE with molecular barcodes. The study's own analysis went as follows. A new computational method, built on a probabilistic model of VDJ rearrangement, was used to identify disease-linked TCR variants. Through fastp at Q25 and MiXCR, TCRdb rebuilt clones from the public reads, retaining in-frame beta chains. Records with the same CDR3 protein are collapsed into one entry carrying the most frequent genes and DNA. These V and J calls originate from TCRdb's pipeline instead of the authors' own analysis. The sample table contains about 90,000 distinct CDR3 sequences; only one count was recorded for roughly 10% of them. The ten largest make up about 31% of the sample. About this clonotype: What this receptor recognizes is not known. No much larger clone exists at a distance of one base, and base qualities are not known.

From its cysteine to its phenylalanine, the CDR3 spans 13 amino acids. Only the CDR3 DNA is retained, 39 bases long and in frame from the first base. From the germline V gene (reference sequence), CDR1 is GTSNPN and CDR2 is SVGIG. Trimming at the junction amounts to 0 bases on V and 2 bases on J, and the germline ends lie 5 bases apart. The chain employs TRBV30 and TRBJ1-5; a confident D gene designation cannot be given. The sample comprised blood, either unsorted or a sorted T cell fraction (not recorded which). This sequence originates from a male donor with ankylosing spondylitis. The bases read TGTGCCTGGAGTGTTACCGGCAATCAGCCCCAGCATTTT. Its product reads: CAWSVTGNQPQHF. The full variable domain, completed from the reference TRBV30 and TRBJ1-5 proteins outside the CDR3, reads SQTIHQWPATLVQPVGSPLSLECTVEGTSNPNLYWYRQAAGRGLQLLFYSVGIGQISSEVPQNLSASRPQDRQFILSSKKLLLSDSGFYLCAWSVTGNQPQHFGDGTRLSIL.